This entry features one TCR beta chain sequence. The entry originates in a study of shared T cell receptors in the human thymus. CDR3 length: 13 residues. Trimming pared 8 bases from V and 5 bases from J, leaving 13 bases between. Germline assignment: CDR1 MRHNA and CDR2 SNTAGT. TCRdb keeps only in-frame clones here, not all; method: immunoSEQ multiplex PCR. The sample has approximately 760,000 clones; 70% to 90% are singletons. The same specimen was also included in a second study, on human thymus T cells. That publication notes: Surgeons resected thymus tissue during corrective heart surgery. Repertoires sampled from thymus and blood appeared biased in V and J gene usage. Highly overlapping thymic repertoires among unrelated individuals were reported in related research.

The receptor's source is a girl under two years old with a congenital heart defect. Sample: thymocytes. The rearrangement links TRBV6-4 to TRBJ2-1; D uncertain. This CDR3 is CASAQNRDNEQFF. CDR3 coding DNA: TGTGCCAGCGCCCAAAACAGAGACAATGAGCAGTTCTTC.